Below, 3 T cell receptor beta chains from the same sample are listed, as sequenced in a study of T-cell reconstitution after alpha-beta-depleted transplantation in children. The TCRbeta library incorporated unique molecular identifiers. One entry per CDR3 protein, called by TCRdb with MiXCR from the PCR reads. The data hold approximately 80,000 distinct CDR3 sequences, with 13% to 15% observed a single time. This specimen was PBMCs, mostly from graft donor cells, taken 180 days after TCRalphabeta/CD19-depleted stem cell transplant. Source of these receptors: a male patient under 10 years old who had a stem cell transplant for acute lymphoblastic leukemia, so the T cells may come from the graft donor.

This clonotype was detected many times. V gene TRBV24-1 combines with J gene TRBJ2-1; 9 bases match TRBD2. Germline CDR1 is KGHDR and CDR2 is SFDVKD. This CDR3 is built from 16 residues. The junction had 2 bases not matched to a gene; V was cut back by 3 bases and J by 0 bases. CDR3 coding DNA: TGTGCCACCAGTGATCCACTAGCGGGCTCCTACAATGAGCAGTTCTTC. Translating it yields CATSDPLAGSYNEQFF.

This clonotype was counted only a few times. V and J are TRBV10-3 and TRBJ2-1, with TRBD1 identical over 7 bases. Germline V CDR1 and CDR2: ENHRY, SYGVKD. V was pared by 0 bases and J by 3 bases, with 5 bases of the junction left unmatched. The CDR3 sequence is 16 residues long. DNA of the CDR3: TGTGCCATCAGTGAGTCGCGGACAGGCTTCTACAATGAGCAGTTCTTC. This gives the protein CAISESRTGFYNEQFF.

The chain links TRBV2 to TRBJ2-1; 8 bases map to TRBD2. CDR1 and CDR2 (germline): SNHLY, FYNNEI. The CDR3 consists of 14 residues. With 4 bases clipped from V and 4 bases from J, the junction kept 3 bases outside the gene matches. The CDR3 sequence: CASSVREGYNEQFF. CDR3 in DNA: TGTGCCAGCAGTGTACGGGAGGGGTACAATGAGCAGTTCTTC.